This T cell receptor (beta chain) was identified in a study of T cell responses to AZD1222 COVID-19 vaccine. Study-wide background: Pooled in the analysis were second doses at about 4 or about 12 weeks.

Libraries were prepared by immunoSEQ multiplex PCR; TCRdb keeps only in-frame clonotypes and omits some of them. The sample holds 130,000 to 150,000 clones, around nine tenths seen once. Concerning this clone itself: The target antigen is unknown.

Study results and caveats: Among the donors, most were white British and more were female, and clonal diversity was possibly underestimated. With two AZD1222 doses given, Spike-specific TCR breadth and depth both rose. Reportedly, close to half of spike-specific TCRs are directed against unmutated variant regions.

Germline assignment: CDR1 KGHSH and CDR2 LQKENI. J gave up 5 bases and V 3 bases, and 9 bases lay outside the gene matches. This CDR3 comprises 15 residues. The input for sequencing was peripheral blood, taken on day 0 of AZD1222 vaccination. This TCR was sampled from an adult in good health. The chain recombines TRBV18 with TRBJ1-1; TRBD1 matches at 7 bases. This CDR3 is CASSPRAGGWTEAFF. The CDR3 DNA is TGTGCCAGCTCACCTCGAGCAGGGGGTTGGACTGAAGCTTTCTTT.